One and the same sample provided the 22 T cell receptor beta chains below, sequenced in a study of blood T cell repertoires in COVID-19. Clones were read by immunoSEQ multiplex PCR, and TCRdb kept only the in-frame ones, dropping some. The data show fewer than 350,000 clones, with about 90% seen just once and approximately 1% held by the top ten. The sample consisted of PBMCs or T cells enriched from blood (not recorded which). The receptors were sampled from a woman aged 30 to 39 who had been exposed to COVID-19.

In its sample, this clone was seen a few times. The chain joins TRBV28 to TRBJ1-2, with D possibly TRBD1 on 5 matching bases. The CDR3 runs to 13 residues. Germline values: CDR1 MDHEN, CDR2 SYDVKM. The ends were cut back, 6 bases at V and 7 bases at J, with 15 bases in the middle. Written as DNA, the CDR3 is TGTGCCAGCAGCCCCCCCCAGGGTGCTGGCTACACCTTC. It codes for CASSPPQGAGYTF.

V is TRBV15 and J is TRBJ2-3, with TRBD1 identical over 10 bases. With V trimmed by 0 bases and J by 0 bases, 9 bases remained unmatched. Germline V gives CDR1 LNHNV, CDR2 YYDKDF (reference sequence). CDR3 length: 19 residues. Here the CDR3 DNA reads TGTGCCACCAGCAGAGATGGCGGGACAGGGGTATCAAGCACAGATACGCAGTATTTT. Translated: CATSRDGGTGVSSTDTQYF.

The chain carries TRBV11-3 and TRBJ1-1, with TRBD1 identical over 11 bases. The CDR3 contains 15 residues. Trimming took 3 bases from V and 5 from J; bases not matched to a gene: 5. Germline assignment: CDR1 SGHNT and CDR2 YENEEA. DNA of the CDR3: TGTGCCAGCAGCTTCCCGGACAGGGGGCGAACTGAAGCTTTCTTT. Translated, it gives CASSFPDRGRTEAFF.

This clone came up once. CDR3 amino acids: CAISEGPSGRSETQYF. CDR3 nucleotides: TGTGCCATCAGTGAGGGGCCTAGCGGGAGATCAGAGACCCAGTACTTC. This chain connects TRBV10-3 to TRBJ2-5, with 10 bases identical to TRBD2. Looked up from germline, CDR1 is ENHRY and CDR2 is SYGVKD. Trimming took 2 bases from V and 4 from J; bases not matched to a gene: 7. The CDR3 has 16 amino acids.

The chain employs TRBV4-1 and TRBJ2-5, with a weak D call TRBD2 (5 bases). This CDR3 spans 16 amino acids. CDR1 is MGHRA, CDR2 YSYEKL, per germline. Trimming stripped 0 bases from V and 4 bases from J, with 15 bases between. The CDR3 sequence: CASSQEELVSIETQYF. The CDR3, as DNA: TGCGCCAGCAGCCAAGAGGAACTAGTCTCAATAGAGACCCAGTACTTC.

The chain carries TRBV9 and TRBJ1-2; D call uncertain. The V gene's germline CDR1 is SGDLS and CDR2 YYNGEE. Trimming left V 4 bases short and J 0 bases short, with 16 bases between. The CDR3 consists of 16 residues. CDR3: CASSPDTPATNYGYTF. The CDR3 coding sequence is TGTGCCAGCAGCCCCGACACGCCGGCCACTAACTATGGCTACACCTTC. Combining the CDR3 with reference TRBV9 and TRBJ1-2 gives the whole variable domain DSGVTQTPKHLITATGQRVTLRCSPRSGDLSVYWYQQSLDQGLQFLIQYYNGEERAKGNILERFSAQQFPDLHSELNLSSLELGDSALYFCASSPDTPATNYGYTFGSGTRLTVV.

The chain recombines TRBV7-6 with TRBJ1-5; D uncertain. V gave up 5 bases and J gave up 5 bases, with 10 bases separating them. Germline assignment: CDR1 SGHVS and CDR2 FNYEAQ. This CDR3 is 13 amino acids long. The CDR3 bases are TGTGCCAGCAGCCCAAGAGCGGATCAGCCCCAGCATTTT. Its protein product is CASSPRADQPQHF.

The gene calls are TRBV24-1 and TRBJ1-5; TRBD1 is a possible D gene (5 bases). Germline CDR1 and CDR2: KGHDR and SFDVKD. The CDR3 loop spans 14 amino acids. Trimming pared 1 base from V and 9 bases from J, leaving 12 bases between. CDR3: CATSDFGTGGPQHF. CDR3 nucleotides: TGTGCCACCAGTGATTTCGGCACCGGGGGGCCCCAGCATTTT.

J is TRBJ2-1 and V is TRBV9; TRBD2 aligns across 10 bases. This CDR3 is 15 amino acids long. Per the germline V gene, CDR1 is SGDLS and CDR2 is YYNGEE. The ends lost 3 bases at V and 8 bases at J; junction bases unmatched: 8. The CDR3 DNA is TGTGCCAGCAGCGCCCTAGCGGGAGTAAGGTATGAGCAGTTCTTC. Translation gives CASSALAGVRYEQFF.

This chain joins TRBV27 and TRBJ1-4; 7 bases are a match to TRBD1. The germline CDR1 and CDR2 sequences are MNHEY and SMNVEV (reference sequence). The CDR3 totals 13 residues. After removal of 8 bases from V and 5 bases from J, the junction contained 5 bases not matched to a gene. The CDR3 bases are TGTGCCAGCTCAGGGACAGAGAATGAAAAACTGTTTTTT. It codes for CASSGTENEKLFF.

This clone showed up just once. The chain employs TRBV11-3 and TRBJ2-5, with a weak D call TRBD1 (6 bases). Trimming took off 7 bases at V and 0 bases at J, with 9 bases between the two ends. The CDR3 extends over 13 amino acids. Germline lookup yields CDR1 SGHNT and CDR2 YENEEA. The CDR3 here is CASTTGYQETQYF. The DNA for the CDR3 is TGTGCCAGCACCACAGGGTACCAAGAGACCCAGTACTTC.

The chain links TRBV7-2 to TRBJ2-7; TRBD1 might be the D (7 bases). CDR3 length: 15 residues. Per the germline V gene, CDR1 is SGHTA and CDR2 is FQGNSA. Trimming shortened V by 5 bases and J by 5 bases, and 19 bases separated the two germline ends. Here the CDR3 DNA reads TGTGCCAGCAGCCGGGACTCCGGGACAGCGGACGAGCAGTACTTC. It encodes CASSRDSGTADEQYF.

This sequence joins TRBV27 and TRBJ2-2, with 10 bases fitting TRBD2. With V trimmed by 3 bases and J by 7 bases, 5 bases remained unmatched. The CDR3 extends over 15 amino acids. Germline-derived CDR1 and CDR2 are MNHEY and SMNVEV (reference sequence). The CDR3 sequence: CASSFLAGAGGELFF. In DNA form, the CDR3 reads TGTGCCAGCAGTTTCCTAGCGGGAGCGGGCGGGGAGCTGTTTTTT.

This clone was recorded once. The chain is built from TRBV29-1 and TRBJ2-7, with D perhaps matching TRBD1 (5 bases). The CDR3 runs 14 residues. Between the trimmed V and J ends, which lost 7 bases and 0 bases, there was a span of 16 bases. Germline CDR1 reads SQVTM; CDR2 reads ANQGSEA. As DNA, the CDR3 is TGCAGCGCAAAAGGGGCTTTAAACTCCTACGAGCAGTACTTC. It codes for CSAKGALNSYEQYF.

The gene calls are TRBV11-3 and TRBJ2-7; 10 bases map to TRBD1. The CDR3 is 15 residues long. Germline V gene sequence: CDR1 SGHNT, CDR2 YENEEA. Losses at the gene ends were 5 bases for V and 2 bases for J; bases not matched to a gene: 6. The CDR3 loop reads CASSTDGTGAYEQYF. CDR3 in DNA: TGTGCCAGCAGCACCGATGGGACAGGGGCCTACGAGCAGTACTTC.

The count of this clone is one. The V and J genes are TRBV30 and TRBJ2-5; D not resolved. Per germline, CDR1 GTSNPN and CDR2 SVGIG (reference sequence). V was pared by 1 base and J by 5 bases, with 11 bases between. This CDR3 is built from 13 residues. Here the CDR3 reads CAWSAPPMETQYF. As DNA, the CDR3 is TGTGCCTGGAGTGCCCCCCCTATGGAGACCCAGTACTTC.

CDR3 nucleotide sequence: TGTGCCAGCAGCCAACCCTGGGGGGGAGACAATGAGCAGTTCTTC. Its protein is CASSQPWGGDNEQFF. This chain joins TRBV3-1 (or the pseudogene TRBV3-2) and TRBJ2-1; 7 bases are shared with TRBD2. The CDR3 contains 15 residues. V was pared by 2 bases and J by 5 bases, with 6 bases of the junction left unmatched. CDR1 and CDR2 from the germline V gene are LGHDT and YNNKEL (reference sequence).

This clone occurred once. The chain has TRBV5-1 and TRBJ1-6; no firm D call. The CDR3 covers 15 residues. The germline gives CDR1 SGHRS, CDR2 YFSETQ. V was clipped by 0 bases and J by 7 bases, with 11 bases between them. CDR3 nucleotide sequence: TGCGCCAGCAGCTTGGGAAGTTTTCGGAATTCACCCCTCCACTTT. Protein sequence: CASSLGSFRNSPLHF. Looking up the rest from reference TRBV5-1 and TRBJ1-6 gives the full variable domain: KAGVTQTPRYLIKTRGQQVTLSCSPISGHRSVSWYQQTPGQGLQFLFEYFSETQRNKGNFPGRFSGRQFSNSRSEMNVSTLELGDSALYLCASSLGSFRNSPLHFGNGTRLTVT.

The chain recombines TRBV24-1 with TRBJ2-3; possible D gene TRBD2, 6 bases. The germline V and J ends were trimmed by 4 bases and 0 bases, with 10 bases remaining between them. The CDR3 is 15 residues long. CDR1 is KGHDR and CDR2 is SFDVKD in the germline V gene. In DNA form, the CDR3 reads TGTGCCACCAGTGACCCTAGCGAAAGCACAGATACGCAGTATTTT. It specifies CATSDPSESTDTQYF.

This clone has only a few counts. The V gene is TRBV6-6, the J gene TRBJ2-1; the match to TRBD1 covers 10 bases. The CDR3 spans 20 residues. The V and J ends lost 6 bases and 3 bases, in that order; junction bases with no gene match: 20. Germline assignment: CDR1 MNHNY and CDR2 SVGAGI (reference sequence). The CDR3 nucleotides are TGTGCCAGCAGCTCCGGGACAGGGGACCGGCCTACCTGGAACTACAATGAGCAGTTCTTC. Translating gives CASSSGTGDRPTWNYNEQFF.

This chain uses TRBV5-1 with TRBJ2-5; 11 bases line up with TRBD2. CDR1 is SGHRS, CDR2 YFSETQ, per germline. Losses at the gene ends were 3 bases for V and 1 base for J; bases not matched to a gene: 5. This CDR3 spans 16 amino acids. DNA for the CDR3: TGCGCCAGCAGCTCGGGACTAGCGGTATCCCAAGAGACCCAGTACTTC. As protein: CASSSGLAVSQETQYF.

The chain combines TRBV15 with TRBJ2-3, with a tentative D call TRBD2 (5 bases). V dropped 3 bases and J dropped 1 base, with 14 bases sitting between them. The germline V gene encodes CDR1 LNHNV and CDR2 YYDKDF (reference sequence). The CDR3 is 16 residues long. CDR3 region: CATSSPRPGGTDTQYF. The CDR3 DNA reads TGTGCCACCAGCAGTCCTCGCCCCGGGGGCACAGATACGCAGTATTTT.